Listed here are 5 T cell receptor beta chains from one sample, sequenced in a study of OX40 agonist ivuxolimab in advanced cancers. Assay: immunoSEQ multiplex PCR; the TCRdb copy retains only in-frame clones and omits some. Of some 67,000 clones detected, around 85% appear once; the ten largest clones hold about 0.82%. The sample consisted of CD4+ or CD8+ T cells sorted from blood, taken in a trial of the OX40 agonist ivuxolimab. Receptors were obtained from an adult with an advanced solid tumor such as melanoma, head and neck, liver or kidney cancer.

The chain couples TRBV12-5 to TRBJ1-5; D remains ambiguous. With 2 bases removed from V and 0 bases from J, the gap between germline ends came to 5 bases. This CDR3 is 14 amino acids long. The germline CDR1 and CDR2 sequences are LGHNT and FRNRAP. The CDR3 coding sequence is TGTGCTAGTGGTTTGTGGGGTAGCAATCAGCCCCAGCATTTT. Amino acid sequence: CASGLWGSNQPQHF.

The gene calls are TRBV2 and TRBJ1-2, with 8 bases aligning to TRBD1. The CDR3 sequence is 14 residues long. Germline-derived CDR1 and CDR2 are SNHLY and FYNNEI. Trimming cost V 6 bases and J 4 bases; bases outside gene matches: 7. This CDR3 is CASSPRQGLYGYTF. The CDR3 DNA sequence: TGTGCCAGCAGCCCCAGACAGGGGCTCTATGGCTACACCTTC.

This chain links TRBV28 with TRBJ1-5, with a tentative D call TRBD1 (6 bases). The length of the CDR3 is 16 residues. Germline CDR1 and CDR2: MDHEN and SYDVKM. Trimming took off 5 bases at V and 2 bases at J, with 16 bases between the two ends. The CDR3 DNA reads TGTGCCAGCAGTCCTAGGGTGGCAGGGGGCAATCAGCCCCAGCATTTT. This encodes CASSPRVAGGNQPQHF. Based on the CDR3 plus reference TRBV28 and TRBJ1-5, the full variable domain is DVKVTQSSRYLVKRTGEKVFLECVQDMDHENMFWYRQDPGLGLRLIYFSYDVKMKEKGDIPEGYSVSREKKERFSLILESASTNQTSMYLCASSPRVAGGNQPQHFGDGTRLSIL.

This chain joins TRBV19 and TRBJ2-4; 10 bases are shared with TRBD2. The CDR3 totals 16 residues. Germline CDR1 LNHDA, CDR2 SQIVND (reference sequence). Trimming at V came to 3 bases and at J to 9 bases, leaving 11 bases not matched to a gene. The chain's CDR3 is CASSIPAGGRRSIQYF. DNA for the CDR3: TGTGCCAGTAGTATCCCAGCGGGGGGGCGTCGGAGCATTCAGTACTTC.

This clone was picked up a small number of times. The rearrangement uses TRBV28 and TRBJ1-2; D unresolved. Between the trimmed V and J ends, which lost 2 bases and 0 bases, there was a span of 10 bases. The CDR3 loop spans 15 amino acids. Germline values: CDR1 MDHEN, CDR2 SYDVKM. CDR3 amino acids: CASSLGRSSNYGYTF. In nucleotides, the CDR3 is TGTGCCAGCAGTTTAGGCAGGTCGTCTAACTATGGCTACACCTTC.